This T cell receptor (beta chain) was sequenced for a study of blood T cell repertoires in COVID-19 (dated by TCRdb to the early 2020s). Study-wide context: Samples from collaborators originated in the United States, Italy and Spain and spanned both the acute and convalescent phases of COVID-19. The material from the prospective study consisted of cDNA or gDNA derived from T cells, B-cell-depleted T cells, or PBMCs. HLA class I and class II types, where available, came from metadata supplied by the sample provider rather than from assay-based typing. The sample metadata nearly always contained a de-identified subject ID, COVID-19 status, age in years and sex. Deeply sampled blood TCRbeta repertoires from subjects exposed to, actively infected with, or recovered from COVID-19 were included in the dataset. A freely available public database, intended as a resource for researchers studying the immune response to SARS-CoV-2, is where the repertoires were released. Samples were obtained from the ongoing ImmuneRACE study (first 160 participants) and from about 1,300 subjects provided by 6 global collaborators.

From the cysteine up to the phenylalanine, the CDR3 has a length of 14 residues. Just the 42-base CDR3 DNA is kept, in frame starting at base 1. V sheds 0 bases and J sheds 1 base, leaving 7 bases between their ends. Based on the germline V gene (reference sequence), the CDR1 and CDR2 sequences are SGHNT and YYREEE. Each collaborating institution followed its own protocols to collect whole blood in K2EDTA tubes. Collaborator samples were shipped for TCRbeta analysis as frozen whole blood, isolated PBMCs, or DNA extracted from either sample type. TCRbeta CDR3 regions were amplified from genomic DNA by means of the immunoSEQ Assay, a bias-controlled multiplex PCR. On the authors' methods: Nucleated cell counts per sample were estimated from amplification of reference gene primers within the assay. Sequence reads were collapsed and filtered to measure the absolute abundance of every unique TCRbeta CDR3 rearrangement. For each sample, productive Simpson clonality was calculated by taking the square root of Simpson's diversity index across productive rearrangements. The immuneACCESS repertoire file appears here via TCRdb, limited to in-frame rearrangements. These files lack a portion of the clones; in checked studies, under half of the deficit traces to unresolved V genes, and the cause of the others is not known. The DNA gave D and trimming, while V, J and clone size come from that table. Here the sample has tens of thousands of clones; roughly 82% occur a single time. Of the sample, more than 20% is held by the ten largest clones.

Comment on this clone: This receptor's antigen is unknown. No per-base quality is available; no much larger clone lies one base away.

The paper's findings and limits, for the study overall: The quantity of clinical and demographic metadata differed by source and by participant and was supplied without curation.

The TCR originated in a man between 60 and 75 years old with acute or convalescent COVID-19. The sequenced sample was peripheral blood. Recombination connected TRBV5-4 to TRBJ1-1; matching of 6 bases hints at TRBD1 as the D gene. At the DNA level, the sequence is TGTGCCAGCAGCTTGGGGACAGCGAACACTGAAGCTTTCTTT. Translation gives CASSLGTANTEAFF.